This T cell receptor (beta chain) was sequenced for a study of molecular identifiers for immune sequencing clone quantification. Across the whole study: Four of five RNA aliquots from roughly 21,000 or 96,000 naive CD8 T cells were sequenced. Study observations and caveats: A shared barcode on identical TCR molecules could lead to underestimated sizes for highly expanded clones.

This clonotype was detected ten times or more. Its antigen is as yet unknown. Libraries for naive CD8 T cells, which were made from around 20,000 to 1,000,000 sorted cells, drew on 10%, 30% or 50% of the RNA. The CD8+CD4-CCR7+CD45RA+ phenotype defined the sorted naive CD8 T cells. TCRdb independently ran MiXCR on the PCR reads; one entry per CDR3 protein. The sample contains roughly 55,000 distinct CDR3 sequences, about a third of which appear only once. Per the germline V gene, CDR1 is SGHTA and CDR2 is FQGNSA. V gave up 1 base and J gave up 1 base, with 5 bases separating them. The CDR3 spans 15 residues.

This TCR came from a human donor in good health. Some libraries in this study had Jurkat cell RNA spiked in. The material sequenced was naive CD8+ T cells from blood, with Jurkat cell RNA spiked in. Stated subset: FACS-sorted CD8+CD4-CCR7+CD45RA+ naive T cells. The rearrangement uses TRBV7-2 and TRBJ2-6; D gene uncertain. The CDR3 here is CASSLEGSGANVLTF. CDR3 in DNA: TGTGCCAGCAGCTTAGAAGGGTCTGGGGCCAACGTCCTGACTTTC.